Listed below are T cell receptor beta chains from one sample, sequenced in a study of cytomegalovirus exposure and HLA in healthy donors. Clones were sequenced by immunoSEQ multiplex PCR, and TCRdb holds only the in-frame ones, with some missing. This table has 130,000 or so clones, around nine tenths appearing once. Sequencing was performed on PBMCs. The receptors derive from a woman aged 30 to 39 in good health and CMV-seronegative. CDR3s include the opening cysteine and the closing phenylalanine or tryptophan. D genes are given only for firm matches. Not every row has a clone size; where given, it reads once, few, many or a size class.

V gene	clone size	J gene	D gene	CDR3 length	CDR3 DNA	CDR3 protein
TRBV27	.	TRBJ2-7	TRBD2	15	TGTGCCAGCAGTTTACGCACTAGCGGAACCTACGAGCAGTACTTC	CASSLRTSGTYEQYF
TRBV19	.	TRBJ1-2	.	12	TGTGCCAGTAGTATAGATCGGACAGTCCTCACCTTC	CASSIDRTVLTF
TRBV2	.	TRBJ1-4	TRBD1	15	TGTGCCAGCAAGGCTCAACAGGGGTTTAATGAAAAACTGTTTTTT	CASKAQQGFNEKLFF
TRBV18	.	TRBJ1-4	.	15	TGTGCCAGCTCACCACGTAGATTGGGGGGAGAAAAACTGTTTTTT	CASSPRRLGGEKLFF
TRBV5-1	few	TRBJ2-7	.	17	TGCGCCAGCAGCTTGGATGGCAGGGGTGTTGCACAATACGAGCAGTACTTC	CASSLDGRGVAQYEQYF
TRBV28	.	TRBJ2-7	TRBD1	15	TGTGCCAGCACCCCCGGGACAGGGGGTCGGAACGAGCAGTACTTC	CASTPGTGGRNEQYF
TRBV6-5	.	TRBJ2-7	TRBD2	15	TGTGCCAGCAGTTACTCGGCTAGCGGGGTTCCCGAGCAGTACTTC	CASSYSASGVPEQYF
TRBV7-2	.	TRBJ2-3	TRBD2	16	TGTGCCAGCAGCTTAAGGGGCGGGGGGACTACAGATACGCAGTATTTT	CASSLRGGGTTDTQYF
TRBV2	.	TRBJ2-3	.	15	TGTGCCAGCATCAGGGCGGACAGACGCACAGATACGCAGTATTTT	CASIRADRRTDTQYF
TRBV28	.	TRBJ1-4	TRBD1	18	TGTGCCAGCAGCACAATATTTAACAGGGGGCCACCCAATGAAAAACTGTTTTTT	CASSTIFNRGPPNEKLFF
TRBV27	.	TRBJ2-1	.	17	TGTGCCAGCAGTTCCACTCCGGGACAAGGCACCATCAATGAGCAGTTCTTC	CASSSTPGQGTINEQFF